The 25 T cell receptor beta chains presented below share a single source sample, sequenced in a study of shared clonotypes between healthy human individuals. Clones were sequenced by immunoSEQ multiplex PCR, and TCRdb holds only the in-frame ones, with some missing. The repertoire holds about 110,000 clones, with more than 65% as singletons. Sequencing was performed on memory CD8+ T cells sorted from blood. Subset reported: CD45RO+ cells pooled with CCR7-negative TemRA cells. These TCRs come from a woman in her 30s in good health.

The table lists this clone with a few counts. The chain recombines TRBV5-6 with TRBJ2-1, with 7 bases aligning to TRBD1. Germline CDR1 reads SGHDT; CDR2 reads YYEEEE. This CDR3 comprises 13 residues. The V and J ends lost 3 bases and 6 bases, in that order; junction bases with no gene match: 3. Written as DNA, the CDR3 is TGTGCCAGCAGCTGGGGACAGCTCAATGAGCAGTTCTTC. Translating it yields CASSWGQLNEQFF.

This clone was recorded once. This sequence joins TRBV2 and TRBJ1-4; TRBD1 is a possible D gene (6 bases). The germline V gene has CDR1 SNHLY and CDR2 FYNNEI. V was cut by 6 bases and J by 6 bases, with 17 bases left in between. The CDR3 is made up of 15 amino acids. The CDR3 region has the DNA TGTGCCAGCAGGGTAGCAGGGGTTCCCGATGAAAAACTGTTTTTT. Residues: CASRVAGVPDEKLFF.

This clone was counted between two and nine times. The rearrangement links TRBV15 to TRBJ2-7; maybe TRBD2 (5 bases). There are 15 residues in the CDR3. V was pared by 0 bases and J by 1 base, with 10 bases between. Germline-derived CDR1 and CDR2 are LNHNV and YYDKDF (reference sequence). For the CDR3, the DNA is TGTGCCACCAGCAGAGATCGGAGCGGATCCTACGAGCAGTACTTC. Its protein product is CATSRDRSGSYEQYF.

Details on this clone: This sample also contains other DNA sequences that code for the same CDR3. This sequence joins TRBV10-1 and TRBJ2-2; D is perhaps TRBD1 (5 bases). The CDR3 has 14 residues. CDR1 and CDR2 from the germline V gene are WNHNN and SYGVQD (reference sequence). V was clipped by 6 bases and J by 1 base, with 9 bases between them. The CDR3 DNA is TGCGCCAGCAGCGGAACAGGGAACACCGGGGAGCTGTTTTTT. Amino acid sequence: CASSGTGNTGELFF.

This rearrangement joins TRBV5-1 to TRBJ2-2, with a weak D call TRBD2 (7 bases). The V end lost 2 bases, the J end lost 4 bases, and 12 bases lay between the germline ends. This CDR3 has 15 residues. Germline V gives CDR1 SGHRS, CDR2 YFSETQ. The CDR3 sequence is CASSLGGASTGELFF. Written as DNA, the CDR3 is TGCGCCAGCAGCTTAGGGGGGGCGAGCACCGGGGAGCTGTTTTTT.

DNA for the CDR3: TGTGCCAGCAGCAAAACCCCTAGCGGGAGGGCAAGTAATGAGCAGTTCTTC. Its translation: CASSKTPSGRASNEQFF. The chain couples TRBV7-3 to TRBJ2-1; TRBD2 matches 12 bases. The CDR3 runs to 17 residues. The junction had 12 bases not matched to a gene; V was cut back by 5 bases and J by 7 bases. The germline gives CDR1 SGHTA, CDR2 FQGTGA.

This clone was picked up one time. The J gene is TRBJ2-2, the V gene TRBV4-2; 12 bases are a match to TRBD2. The ends lost 4 bases at V and 0 bases at J; junction bases unmatched: 9. The CDR3 runs to 19 residues. Germline CDR1 is LGHNA and CDR2 is YNFKEQ. The CDR3: CASSRTSGILETNTGELFF. CDR3 coding DNA: TGTGCCAGCAGCCGGACTAGCGGGATCCTAGAAACGAACACCGGGGAGCTGTTTTTT.

This chain links TRBV27 with TRBJ1-5, with a weak D call TRBD1 (6 bases). Trimming removed 5 bases at V and 3 bases at J, with 14 bases between. In germline, CDR1 is MNHEY, CDR2 SMNVEV (reference sequence). The CDR3 loop spans 15 amino acids. The CDR3: CASSHRGRFNQPQHF. The CDR3 DNA follows: TGTGCCAGCAGTCATCGGGGGCGTTTCAATCAGCCCCAGCATTTT.

The J gene is TRBJ2-5, the V gene TRBV15; 7 bases are shared with TRBD1. The DNA end favors TRBJ2-7, so the J call may be wrong. CDR1 and CDR2 from the germline V gene are LNHNV and YYDKDF (reference sequence). The CDR3 totals 15 residues. In nucleotides, the CDR3 is TGTGCCACCAGCAGTCTACAGGGGCAGAGGTACGAGCAGTACTTC. Translated: CATSSLQGQRYEQYF.

The rearrangement uses TRBV6-1 and TRBJ2-1, with a possible D match to TRBD1 (5 bases). The germline gives CDR1 MNHNS, CDR2 SASEGT. This CDR3 spans 13 amino acids. V dropped 4 bases and J dropped 4 bases, with 8 bases sitting between them. CDR3 DNA sequence: TGTGCCAGCAGTGGAGACAGTTACAATGAGCAGTTCTTC. This translates into CASSGDSYNEQFF.

This clone was detected a few times. The V call is TRBV28, the J call TRBJ2-5; 12 bases line up with TRBD2. The end of the DNA fits TRBJ2-7 better, so the J call may be wrong. CDR1 and CDR2 from the germline V gene are MDHEN and SYDVKM. This CDR3 is 15 amino acids long. The CDR3 nucleotides are TGTGCCAGCAATCTAGCGGGAGGGCAGTCCTACGAGCAGTACTTC. Protein sequence: CASNLAGGQSYEQYF.

The V gene is TRBV5-1, the J gene TRBJ2-3; 7 bases align to TRBD2. The V gene end was trimmed by 0 bases and the J gene end by 5 bases; junction bases not matched to a gene: 6. The CDR3 loop spans 15 amino acids. Looked up from germline, CDR1 is SGHRS and CDR2 is YFSETQ. CDR3 region: CASSLAAGVVDTQYF. The DNA of the CDR3 is TGCGCCAGCAGCTTGGCGGCGGGAGTTGTAGATACGCAGTATTTT.

CDR3 coding DNA: TGTGCCAGCAGTCAGTTACAGGGGGCTCACACTGAAGCTTTCTTT. Encoded protein: CASSQLQGAHTEAFF. J is TRBJ1-1 and V is TRBV6-6, with 9 bases aligning to TRBD1. The CDR3 loop spans 15 amino acids. V lost 5 bases to trimming and J lost 3 bases; unmatched junction nucleotides: 7. Germline CDR1 and CDR2: MNHNY and SVGAGI (reference sequence).

The chain carries TRBV5-4 and TRBJ2-7; D not resolved. V lost 4 bases and J lost 2, with 13 bases in between. The length of the CDR3 is 14 residues. The germline V gene has CDR1 SGHNT and CDR2 YYREEE (reference sequence). CDR3 DNA: TGTGCCAGCAGCCTGACCGGGTCCGCCTACGAGCAGTACTTC. Its translation is CASSLTGSAYEQYF. Full variable domain (missing parts from reference TRBV5-4 and TRBJ2-7): ETGVTQSPTHLIKTRGQQVTLRCSSQSGHNTVSWYQQALGQGPQFIFQYYREEENGRGNFPPRFSGLQFPNYSSELNVNALELDDSALYLCASSLTGSAYEQYFGPGTRLTVT.

The rearrangement joins TRBV28 to TRBJ2-1, with D possibly matching TRBD2 (5 bases). The germline CDR1 and CDR2 sequences are MDHEN and SYDVKM. CDR3 size: 18 residues. The ends were cut back, 4 bases at V and 0 bases at J, with 19 bases in the middle. CDR3: CASSSFFGLSSSYNEQFF. The DNA of the CDR3 is TGTGCCAGCAGTTCCTTTTTTGGACTGTCGAGCTCCTACAATGAGCAGTTCTTC.

At least ten counts were recorded for this clone. This sequence joins TRBV6-4 and TRBJ2-1, with 11 bases fitting TRBD2. The CDR3 loop spans 16 amino acids. Germline assignment: CDR1 MRHNA and CDR2 SNTAGT. J gave up 4 bases and V 6 bases, and 8 bases lay outside the gene matches. The CDR3 DNA is TGTGCCAGCAGCTTATCCGGGACTAGCGGTTACAATGAGCAGTTCTTC. This codes for CASSLSGTSGYNEQFF.

V usage is TRBV18 and J usage is TRBJ2-3, with a possible D match to TRBD2 (5 bases). Germline CDR1 is KGHSH and CDR2 is LQKENI. The CDR3 consists of 17 residues. With 3 bases removed from V and 4 bases from J, the gap between germline ends came to 20 bases. The CDR3 region is CASSPPSDFPVADTQYF. For the CDR3, the DNA is TGTGCCAGCTCACCTCCCTCGGACTTTCCTGTCGCAGATACGCAGTATTTT.

The chain recombines TRBV2 with TRBJ2-7, with 8 nucleotides matching TRBD1. Germline-derived CDR1 and CDR2 are SNHLY and FYNNEI. Losses at the gene ends were 7 bases for V and 2 bases for J; bases not matched to a gene: 4. The CDR3 is made up of 13 amino acids. CDR3 in DNA: TGTGCCAGCAAACAGGGGGAAGCCTACGAGCAGTACTTC. It is translated as CASKQGEAYEQYF.

The CDR3, as DNA: TGTGCCAGCAGCTCTACCAGGACTAGCCTCTACTACGAGCAGTACTTC. Its translation is CASSSTRTSLYYEQYF. This chain uses TRBV11-2 with TRBJ2-5; TRBD2 matches at 8 bases. The J call is uncertain, as TRBJ2-7 better fits the DNA end. CDR1 SGHAT and CDR2 FQNNGV come from the germline V gene. CDR3 size: 16 residues.

The chain links TRBV6-1 to TRBJ2-1; TRBD2 agrees at 9 bases. Unmatched junction bases numbered 6, after V lost 2 bases and J lost 7 bases. The CDR3 loop spans 15 amino acids. Germline loops: CDR1 MNHNS, CDR2 SASEGT. CDR3 in amino acids: CASSELAGEANEQFF. In DNA, the CDR3 is TGTGCCAGCAGTGAATTAGCGGGAGAGGCGAATGAGCAGTTCTTC.

Concerning this clone itself: Other DNA sequences in the same sample also yield this CDR3. The chain combines TRBV9 with TRBJ2-3, with TRBD2 matching 8 bases. V was clipped by 0 bases and J by 4 bases; unmatched bases: 1. CDR1 and CDR2 (germline): SGDLS, YYNGEE. The CDR3 length is 14 residues. In nucleotides, the CDR3 is TGTGCCAGCAGCGTAGCGGGGGGGTCAGATACGCAGTATTTT. This gives the protein CASSVAGGSDTQYF. The whole variable domain, filled in from reference TRBV9 and TRBJ2-3, reads DSGVTQTPKHLITATGQRVTLRCSPRSGDLSVYWYQQSLDQGLQFLIQYYNGEERAKGNILERFSAQQFPDLHSELNLSSLELGDSALYFCASSVAGGSDTQYFGPGTRLTVL.

The genes are TRBV28 and TRBJ2-5; D may correspond to TRBD1 or TRBD2 (5 bases each). This CDR3 has 15 amino acids. Trimming cost V 4 bases and J 4 bases, with 16 bases left between them. The V gene's germline CDR1 is MDHEN and CDR2 SYDVKM. CDR3: CASSYWGSDGETQYF. In nucleotides, the CDR3 is TGTGCCAGCAGTTATTGGGGGTCGGACGGAGAGACCCAGTACTTC.

This chain links TRBV19 with TRBJ1-2; TRBD1 might be the D (6 bases). Trimming cost V 7 bases and J 3 bases, with 15 bases left between them. This CDR3 has 14 amino acids. Looked up from germline, CDR1 is LNHDA and CDR2 is SQIVND (reference sequence). CDR3 coding DNA: TGTGCCAGTACCATCGGGGGGCTTGACTATGGCTACACCTTC. It yields the protein CASTIGGLDYGYTF.

V usage is TRBV25-1 and J usage is TRBJ2-1; D perhaps matches TRBD2 (5 bases). Trimming removed 3 bases at V and 3 bases at J, with 12 bases between. Germline V gives CDR1 MGHDK, CDR2 SYGVNS. The CDR3 has 15 residues. The CDR3 DNA reads as TGTGCCAGCAGTGACCTGGCAGGACTCTACAATGAGCAGTTCTTC. It specifies CASSDLAGLYNEQFF. The variable domain in full, completed from reference TRBV25-1 and TRBJ2-1, reads EADIYQTPRYLVIGTGKKITLECSQTMGHDKMYWYQQDPGMELHLIHYSYGVNSTEKGDLSSESTVSRIRTEHFPLTLESARPSHTSQYLCASSDLAGLYNEQFFGPGTRLTVL.

This chain uses TRBV29-1 with TRBJ1-2; 8 nucleotides line up with TRBD1. Germline V lookup: CDR1 SQVTM, CDR2 ANQGSEA. CDR3 length: 13 residues. V was clipped by 5 bases and J by 5 bases; unmatched bases: 7. CDR3 protein: CSVLETGAYGYTF. CDR3 sequence (DNA): TGCAGCGTTCTTGAGACAGGGGCGTATGGCTACACCTTC.